These T cell receptor beta chains were read from a single sample in a study of chemoradiotherapy in HPV16-positive cancers. Sequencing was performed with immunoSEQ multiplex PCR; in TCRdb, only in-frame clones are kept and a portion is missing. This sample yields about 9,200 clones, of which around 72% are seen a single time; 38% belongs to the top ten. Sequencing was performed on tumor tissue, taken from a patient who underwent chemoradiotherapy. The receptors shown here come from a human donor with HPV-associated anogenital cancer. The CDR3 runs from the conserved cysteine through the conserved F or W. A D gene is named only where the DNA matches it firmly.

J: TRBJ2-5
V: TRBV30
D: TRBD1
CDR3: CAWKSTGGGETQYF

J: TRBJ1-2
V: TRBV7-3
D: NA
CDR3: CASSPAANYGYTF

J: TRBJ1-2
V: TRBV11-3
D: NA
CDR3: CASSLGRGYTF

J: TRBJ1-2
V: TRBV6-6
D: NA
CDR3: CASLQIQRYTVYGYTF

J: TRBJ2-4
V: TRBV25-1
D: TRBD2
CDR3: CASESRGSGGKNIQYF

J: TRBJ1-2
V: TRBV7-2
D: TRBD1
CDR3: CASSPGTGLRGGYTF

J: TRBJ2-1
V: TRBV19
D: TRBD2
CDR3: CASSIEGLAALNEQFF

J: TRBJ1-2
V: TRBV6-1
D: TRBD1
CDR3: CASSAGQGAISGGYTF

J: TRBJ2-7
V: TRBV7-8
D: NA
CDR3: CASRVGRWGDEQYF

J: TRBJ1-1
V: TRBV30
D: NA
CDR3: CAWSPIPGQSYTEAFF

J: TRBJ2-5
V: TRBV4-3
D: NA
CDR3: CASSQPNEGETQYF

J: TRBJ2-3
V: TRBV7-8
D: NA
CDR3: CASSSLGGTDTQYF

J: TRBJ2-1
V: TRBV10-3
D: TRBD2
CDR3: CAISEGGGASEQFF

J: TRBJ2-2
V: TRBV9
D: NA
CDR3: CASSVEQGGTGELFF

J: TRBJ2-7
V: TRBV5-1
D: TRBD2
CDR3: CASSLASGTPYEQYF

J: TRBJ1-4
V: TRBV30
D: NA
CDR3: CALSAGPTEKLFF

J: TRBJ1-6
V: TRBV5-4
D: NA
CDR3: CASSSGTQNSPLHF

J: TRBJ1-2
V: TRBV19
D: NA
CDR3: CASSRPQGKSGYTF

J: TRBJ2-3
V: TRBV7-2
D: NA
CDR3: CASSLGASSPDTQYF

J: TRBJ2-5
V: TRBV2
D: TRBD1
CDR3: CASSTGTGGKETQYF

J: TRBJ1-5
V: TRBV7-2
D: TRBD1
CDR3: CASSPNHRGNQPQHF

J: TRBJ1-2
V: TRBV6-6
D: TRBD1
CDR3: CASSYLFGTGRGGYTF

J: TRBJ1-2
V: TRBV14
D: NA
CDR3: CASSPTRGNGYTF

J: TRBJ2-2
V: TRBV10-3
D: NA
CDR3: CAISELSNTGELFF

J: TRBJ1-2
V: TRBV6-1
D: TRBD1
CDR3: CASRRQGYGYTF

J: TRBJ2-3
V: TRBV7-3
D: NA
CDR3: CASSSELLTDTQYF

J: TRBJ1-2
V: TRBV7-9
D: NA
CDR3: CASSFISQSLGYTF

J: TRBJ1-5
V: TRBV5-5
D: NA
CDR3: CASSLDAGGTEPQHF

J: TRBJ2-3
V: TRBV6-5
D: NA
CDR3: CASRSQGTTDTQYF